This T cell receptor beta chain was obtained from a study of cytomegalovirus exposure and HLA in healthy donors. In this sample, this clone turned up a few times. Its antigen is not identified. Study-wide results and limits: Some TCR beta chains (over 150 of them) were listed as cytomegalovirus-associated. V- and J-gene trimming in TCR beta was tied to a missense DCLRE1C variant by an analysis performed later. Productive rates of about 87% or about 30% were seen for most TCR beta V segments in an earlier analysis. Sequence variants that were highly shared formed a cluster that was likely a sequencing artifact.

60 Vbeta and 13 Jbeta primers were used in PCR. Some clones are missing from TCRdb's copy, which holds only in-frame ones; the method was immunoSEQ multiplex PCR. This sample has 100,000 to 150,000 clones; about 81% occur once, and the top ten carry almost 6%. This clonotype was obtained from a woman in her thirties or forties in good health and CMV-seropositive. Sequenced sample: PBMCs.

The CDR3 nucleotides are TGTGCCAGTAGACACAGGGGGGTGGACACTGAAGCTTTCTTT. It encodes CASRHRGVDTEAFF. V and J are TRBV19 and TRBJ1-1; 8 bases match TRBD1. The CDR3 has 14 residues. J lost 3 bases, V lost 6 bases, and 6 bases had no gene match. From germline, CDR1 is LNHDA and CDR2 SQIVND (reference sequence). Together with reference TRBV19 and TRBJ1-1, the CDR3 gives the full variable domain: DGGITQSPKYLFRKEGQNVTLSCEQNLNHDAMYWYRQDPGQGLRLIYYSQIVNDFQKGDIAEGYSVSREKKESFPLTVTSAQKNPTAFYLCASRHRGVDTEAFFGQGTRLTVV.